Listed below are T cell receptor beta chains from one sample, sequenced in a study of blood T cell repertoires in COVID-19. Data came from immunoSEQ multiplex PCR; TCRdb stores just in-frame clones and leaves some out. This table holds around 220,000 clones, roughly 80% found once. The sequencing input was peripheral blood. The receptors derive from a woman in her thirties or forties with active or convalescent COVID-19. Each CDR3 is given with its conserved first and last residue. The D gene is left open where the match is weak. Part of the rows lack a size; the others show once, few, many or a class for expanded clones.

J	D	size	V	CDR3	DNA
TRBJ1-2	-	-	TRBV5-3	CARSQSQTWAKNTGTLNYGYTF	TGTGCCAGAAGCCAGTCCCAGACGTGGGCAAAAAATACCGGGACACTGAACTATGGCTACACCTTC
TRBJ2-1	-	-	TRBV11-1	CASSLLGEYREQFF	TGTGCCAGCAGCTTACTCGGGGAGTATCGTGAGCAGTTCTTC
TRBJ1-2	TRBD1	-	TRBV4-1	CAPSQLQGGLGGYTF	TGCGCCCCCAGCCAACTCCAAGGGGGCCTCGGGGGCTACACCTTC
TRBJ1-2	-	-	TRBV13	CASSQTDSYGYTF	TGTGCCAGCAGCCAAACAGATTCCTATGGCTACACCTTC
TRBJ1-1	TRBD1	few	TRBV5-6	CASSLLQGQGTEAFF	TGTGCCAGCAGTCTCCTGCAGGGACAGGGGACTGAAGCTTTCTTT
TRBJ2-5	-	-	TRBV10-3	CAIRSGREETQYF	TGTGCCATCAGGTCGGGCAGGGAAGAGACCCAGTACTTC
TRBJ1-5	TRBD1	-	TRBV19	CASSMTGEVGQPQHF	TGTGCCAGTAGTATGACAGGGGAAGTGGGACAGCCCCAGCATTTT
TRBJ1-6	TRBD1	-	TRBV6-1	CASSEGTGGNSPLHF	TGTGCCAGCAGTGAAGGGACAGGGGGGAATTCACCCCTCCACTTT
TRBJ2-6	TRBD1	-	TRBV18	CASSPGQGISGANVLTF	TGTGCCAGCTCACCGGGACAGGGGATCTCTGGGGCCAACGTCCTGACTTTC
TRBJ1-1	-	-	TRBV3-1/TRBV3-2	CASSQDRTGKAFF	TGTGCCAGCAGCCAAGATCGAACAGGCAAAGCTTTCTTT
TRBJ1-4	-	-	TRBV2	CASTPNTKEKLFF	TGTGCCAGCACCCCCAACACGAAAGAAAAACTGTTTTTT
TRBJ2-1	-	-	TRBV7-3	CASSEIASGEQFF	TGTGCCAGCAGTGAGATTGCATCGGGTGAGCAGTTCTTC
TRBJ2-1	-	once	TRBV19	CASSSSGNEQFF	TGTGCCAGTAGTAGTAGCGGTAATGAGCAGTTCTTC
TRBJ1-3	-	-	TRBV2	CASSDYSHSGNTIYF	TGTGCCAGCAGTGACTACAGTCACTCTGGAAACACCATATATTTT
TRBJ1-1	TRBD1	once	TRBV10-3	CAISELDGTANTEAFF	TGTGCCATCAGTGAGCTAGACGGGACAGCGAACACTGAAGCTTTCTTT
TRBJ2-7	-	-	TRBV5-6	CASSLKSSYEQYF	TGTGCCAGCAGCTTGAAGAGTTCCTACGAGCAGTACTTC
TRBJ1-1	TRBD1	once	TRBV5-1	CASMVQGIPDRAFF	TGCGCCAGCATGGTACAGGGGATCCCTGATCGGGCTTTCTTT
TRBJ2-1	TRBD2	-	TRBV4-1	CASSWTSGGYYNEQFF	TGCGCCAGCAGTTGGACTAGCGGGGGTTACTACAATGAGCAGTTCTTC
TRBJ2-1	TRBD1	-	TRBV6-1	CASSEAQEVTGVGNNEQFF	TGTGCCAGCAGTGAAGCGCAGGAGGTCACAGGGGTTGGAAACAATGAGCAGTTCTTC
TRBJ1-4	TRBD1	-	TRBV7-9	CASSPKGQGNEKLFF	TGTGCCAGCAGCCCAAAAGGACAGGGTAATGAAAAACTGTTTTTT
TRBJ2-1	TRBD1	-	TRBV6-2/TRBV6-3	CASSPTGYEQFF	TGTGCCAGCAGTCCGACAGGGTATGAGCAGTTCTTC
TRBJ2-1	TRBD2	-	TRBV7-2	CASSLALAGGHNEQFF	TGTGCCAGCAGCTTAGCGCTAGCGGGGGGACACAATGAGCAGTTCTTC
TRBJ1-4	-	once	TRBV7-8	CASSLAGTTHEKLFF	TGTGCCAGCAGCTTAGCCGGGACAACTCATGAAAAACTGTTTTTT
TRBJ1-2	-	-	TRBV10-3	CAISDPTLVYGYTF	TGTGCCATCAGTGATCCTACGTTGGTCTATGGCTACACCTTC
TRBJ2-3	-	-	TRBV20-1	CSARQGDTQYF	TGCAGTGCTAGACAGGGGGATACGCAGTATTTT
TRBJ1-5	TRBD1	-	TRBV7-2	CASSLSTGDVQPQHF	TGTGCCAGCAGCTTATCTACAGGGGATGTTCAGCCCCAGCATTTT
TRBJ1-1	TRBD1	-	TRBV12-3/TRBV12-4	CASSPGQGSEAFF	TGTGCCAGCAGCCCGGGACAGGGTTCGGAAGCTTTCTTT
TRBJ1-2	-	many	TRBV5-5	CASSIDSYGYTF	TGTGCCAGCAGCATCGACAGCTATGGCTACACCTTC
TRBJ1-2	-	-	TRBV7-2	CASSLAMGRGNYGYTF	TGTGCCAGCAGCTTAGCGATGGGTCGGGGGAACTATGGCTACACCTTC
TRBJ2-6	-	-	TRBV3-1/TRBV3-2	CASSPLLRATGANVLTF	TGTGCCAGCAGCCCCCTTTTAAGAGCAACTGGGGCCAACGTCCTGACTTTC
TRBJ1-1	-	once	TRBV19	CASSPFDKNTEAFF	TGTGCCAGTAGTCCCTTCGACAAGAACACTGAAGCTTTCTTT
TRBJ1-5	TRBD1	-	TRBV6-6	CASSYGPGGSNQPQHF	TGTGCCAGCAGTTACGGGCCAGGGGGGAGCAATCAGCCCCAGCATTTT
TRBJ1-6	-	-	TRBV6-5	CASSYDFSDSPLHF	TGTGCCAGCAGTTACGACTTCTCGGATTCACCCCTCCACTTT
TRBJ2-1	TRBD1	few	TRBV28	CASSLQGAVYNEQFF	TGTGCCAGCAGCTTACAGGGGGCTGTGTACAATGAGCAGTTCTTC
TRBJ1-1	TRBD1	-	TRBV9	CASSPRDREDTEAFF	TGTGCCAGCAGCCCGCGGGACAGGGAGGACACTGAAGCTTTCTTT
TRBJ2-3	-	many	TRBV6-4	CASSVGASTDTQYF	TGTGCCAGCAGTGTAGGGGCGAGCACAGATACGCAGTATTTT
TRBJ1-3	-	-	TRBV5-6	CASSLDSGWSSGNTIYF	TGTGCCAGCAGCTTGGATTCCGGCTGGAGCTCTGGAAACACCATATATTTT
TRBJ1-2	TRBD1	-	TRBV6-4	CASSDSNRGSGYTF	TGTGCCAGCAGTGACTCGAACAGGGGCTCTGGCTACACCTTC
TRBJ1-5	TRBD1	-	TRBV28	CASRDPGQGADQPQHF	TGTGCCAGCAGAGACCCGGGACAGGGGGCCGATCAGCCCCAGCATTTT
TRBJ2-5	TRBD1	-	TRBV5-1	CASSFLMDRGETQYF	TGCGCCAGCAGCTTTCTGATGGACAGGGGAGAGACCCAGTACTTC
TRBJ1-1	TRBD1	-	TRBV7-9	CASSPDRGHTEAFF	TGTGCCAGCAGCCCCGACAGGGGGCACACTGAAGCTTTCTTT
TRBJ1-1	TRBD1	many	TRBV11-2	CASTTGGTEAFF	TGTGCCAGCACCACAGGGGGGACTGAAGCTTTCTTT
TRBJ2-3	-	-	TRBV5-1	CAIASGDTQYF	TGCGCCATCGCGTCGGGGGATACGCAGTATTTT
TRBJ2-2	-	-	TRBV5-1	CASSRWGDNTGELFF	TGCGCCAGCAGTAGGTGGGGGGACAACACCGGGGAGCTGTTTTTT
TRBJ2-5	-	few	TRBV5-1	CASSLGQKYQETQYF	TGCGCCAGCAGCTTAGGACAGAAATACCAAGAGACCCAGTACTTC
TRBJ1-1	-	-	TRBV2	CASTTVTEAFF	TGTGCCAGTACGACAGTCACTGAAGCTTTCTTT
TRBJ2-1	TRBD2	-	TRBV20-1	CSASPRGGASGYNEQFF	TGCAGTGCTAGTCCTCGCGGGGGGGCCTCGGGCTACAATGAGCAGTTCTTC
TRBJ1-3	-	-	TRBV25-1	CASSEAGLRNTIYF	TGTGCCAGCAGTGAAGCAGGTCTTAGAAACACCATATATTTT
TRBJ1-5	-	few	TRBV29-1	CSVGGVDQPQHF	TGCAGCGTTGGGGGAGTAGATCAGCCCCAGCATTTT
TRBJ2-7	-	few	TRBV5-4	CASSIGQLEQYF	TGTGCCAGCAGCATTGGACAGCTCGAGCAGTACTTC
TRBJ2-1	-	few	TRBV7-6	CASSPGTWGRNEQFF	TGTGCCAGCAGCCCCGGGACGTGGGGGAGGAATGAGCAGTTCTTC
TRBJ2-1	TRBD2	-	TRBV6-5	CASIPEVAGNREQFF	TGTGCCAGCATCCCCGAGGTAGCGGGGAACCGTGAGCAGTTCTTC
TRBJ1-1	TRBD1	many	TRBV3-1/TRBV3-2	CASSQGPDRAEAFF	TGTGCCAGCAGCCAAGGGCCGGACAGGGCAGAAGCTTTCTTT
TRBJ1-4	TRBD1	-	TRBV2	CASSAFRTGQQSWGEKLFF	TGTGCCAGCAGTGCCTTTAGGACAGGGCAACAGTCTTGGGGTGAAAAACTGTTTTTT
TRBJ1-6	-	few	TRBV9	CASSVGNSPLHF	TGTGCCAGCAGCGTCGGTAATTCACCCCTCCACTTT
TRBJ1-6	-	-	TRBV2	CASNEGGLNSPLHF	TGTGCCAGTAATGAGGGCGGACTTAATTCACCCCTCCACTTT
TRBJ1-2	-	-	TRBV7-3	CASSPTQGGYGYTF	TGTGCCAGCAGCCCAACACAGGGTGGCTATGGCTACACCTTC
TRBJ1-1	-	-	TRBV12-3/TRBV12-4	CASRSMLGAEAFF	TGTGCCAGCAGGTCTATGCTGGGCGCTGAAGCTTTCTTT
TRBJ2-1	TRBD2	once	TRBV5-1	CASSLALGTGGNEQFF	TGCGCCAGCAGCTTGGCCTTAGGGACGGGAGGGAATGAGCAGTTCTTC